This paragraph covers one TCR beta chain sequence. The antigen remains undetermined. The germline CDR1 and CDR2 sequences are MNHNY and SVGAGI (reference sequence). V was cut by 2 bases and J by 4 bases, with 9 bases left in between. CDR3 size: 14 residues. These data originate in a study of cytomegalovirus exposure and HLA in healthy donors. 13 Jbeta primers and 60 Vbeta primers were used for the PCR. Original data processing: In a later analysis, the count reached about 75 million unique TCR beta chains, with roughly 12 million shared. Some clones are missing from TCRdb's copy, which holds only in-frame ones; the method was immunoSEQ multiplex PCR. Clone size and the V and J calls come from that table; the DNA yielded D and trimming. Of over 95,000 clones listed, 65% to 80% are singletons. General study points: When a later analysis compared HLA-associated TCR beta chains with equally common others, the HLA-associated chains turned out to be more clonally expanded and to have lower generation probabilities. Later work found most CMV-associated TCR beta chains apparently HLA-restricted. For most TCR sequences rarity was the rule, although some public TCRs occurred in many donors.

The clonotype comes from a female donor in good health and CMV-seronegative. Material: PBMCs. The chain uses TRBV6-6 and TRBJ1-5, with D hard to call. Written as DNA, the CDR3 is TGTGCCAGCAGTTACACGGGGTGGAATCAGCCCCAGCATTTT. Translating it yields CASSYTGWNQPQHF.